This record concerns one T cell receptor beta chain sequence. The data originate from a study of blood T cell repertoires in COVID-19. Study at large: Samples of COVID-19 (acute and convalescent) were obtained from the United States, Italy and Spain.

In the original workflow: Estimates of nucleated cell counts were drawn from the amplification of reference gene primers. Sequencing was performed with immunoSEQ multiplex PCR; in TCRdb, only in-frame clones are kept and a portion is missing. That table supplies the V and J calls and clone size; D and trimming were determined from the DNA. This sample yields approximately 350,000 clones, of which about 89% are seen a single time; 6% to 7% belongs to the top ten. Followed longitudinally, the Seattle patients had been enrolled during active infection. This CDR3 comprises 17 residues. Germline trimming cut 1 base from V and 0 bases from J; bases unmatched to any gene: 3. Germline V gives CDR1 SEHNR, CDR2 FQNEAQ (reference sequence).

The V gene is TRBV7-9, the J gene TRBJ1-1; 12 nucleotides align to TRBD1. The clonotype was recovered from a woman aged 45-65 years with COVID-19, enrolled during active disease. The source material was peripheral blood. The CDR3 DNA is TGTGCCAGCAGCTTAGGAGGGGACAGGGGGCTGAACACTGAAGCTTTCTTT. Its translation is CASSLGGDRGLNTEAFF.